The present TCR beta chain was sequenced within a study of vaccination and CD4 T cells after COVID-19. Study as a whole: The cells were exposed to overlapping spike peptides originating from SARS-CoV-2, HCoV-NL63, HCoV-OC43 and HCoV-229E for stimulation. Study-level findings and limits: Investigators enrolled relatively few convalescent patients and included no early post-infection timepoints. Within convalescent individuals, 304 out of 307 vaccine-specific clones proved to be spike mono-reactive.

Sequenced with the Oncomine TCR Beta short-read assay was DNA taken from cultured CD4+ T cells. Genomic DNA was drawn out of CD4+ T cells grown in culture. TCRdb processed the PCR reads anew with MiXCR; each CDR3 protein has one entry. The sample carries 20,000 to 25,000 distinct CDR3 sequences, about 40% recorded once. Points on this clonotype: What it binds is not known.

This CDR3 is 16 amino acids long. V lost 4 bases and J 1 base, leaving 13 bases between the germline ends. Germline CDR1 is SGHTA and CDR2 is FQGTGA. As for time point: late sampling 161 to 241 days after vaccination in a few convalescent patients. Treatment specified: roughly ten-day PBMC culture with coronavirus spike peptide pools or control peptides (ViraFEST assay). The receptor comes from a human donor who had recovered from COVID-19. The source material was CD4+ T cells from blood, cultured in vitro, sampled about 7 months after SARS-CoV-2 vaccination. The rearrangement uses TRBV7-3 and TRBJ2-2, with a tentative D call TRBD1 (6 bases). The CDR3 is CASSSRTERNTGELFF. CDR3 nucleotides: TGTGCCAGCAGCTCGCGGACAGAGAGGAACACCGGGGAGCTGTTTTTT.